The text below deals with one T cell receptor (beta chain). The sample is drawn from a study of PD-1 blockade in classical Hodgkin lymphoma. Deletions cut 6 bases from V and 5 bases from J, with 17 bases between. CDR1 and CDR2 from the germline V gene are KGHSH and LQKENI. CDR3 length equals 15 residues. Profiling relied on immunoSEQ multiplex PCR, and the TCRdb table lists in-frame clones only, not all of them. The sample consists of 96,000 or so clones, 93% of them appearing once. Time point reported: cycle 4 day 1 (C4D1), after more than five weeks of nivolumab. In every patient, relapse followed autologous stem cell transplantation, while exposure to brentuximab vedotin differed.

The starting material was peripheral blood mononuclear cells (PBMCs), obtained before the fourth cycle of nivolumab. The chain has TRBV18 and TRBJ1-5; D ambiguous. This TCR was recovered from a human donor with classical Hodgkin lymphoma. The CDR3 region has the DNA TGTGCCAGCTCGCTCGTCCCCTCCGACGATCAGCCCCAGCATTTT. This translates into CASSLVPSDDQPQHF.